The 19 T cell receptor beta chains presented below share a single source sample, sequenced in a study of T cell responses to AZD1222 COVID-19 vaccine. Repertoires were generated with immunoSEQ multiplex PCR, while TCRdb's copy carries only in-frame clones and drops some. The table records roughly 120,000 clones, about 90% of them present only once. The starting material was peripheral blood, obtained 28 days after the second AZD1222 dose. These receptors were collected from an adult who received the AZD1222 COVID-19 vaccine.

The V and J genes are TRBV28 and TRBJ1-2; D gene ambiguous. The CDR3 runs to 12 residues. The V end lost 1 base, the J end lost 5 bases, and 5 bases lay between the germline ends. Germline CDR1 MDHEN, CDR2 SYDVKM. The CDR3 is CASSLSGYGYTF. CDR3 nucleotides: TGTGCCAGCAGTTTATCCGGGTATGGCTACACCTTC.

The chain uses TRBV3-1 (or the pseudogene TRBV3-2) and TRBJ1-2; D not resolved. This CDR3 spans 13 amino acids. The germline gives CDR1 LGHDT, CDR2 YNNKEL (reference sequence). With 4 bases removed from V and 5 bases from J, the gap between germline ends came to 11 bases. The CDR3 region has the DNA TGTGCCAGCAGCCGGCTTGGTACTTATGGCTACACCTTC. Amino acids: CASSRLGTYGYTF.

The chain employs TRBV6-2 or TRBV6-3 and TRBJ1-2; D is undetermined. The germline CDR1 and CDR2 sequences are MNHEY and SVGEGT. This CDR3 contains 12 residues. Trimming pared 2 bases from V and 8 bases from J, leaving 9 bases between. CDR3 residues: CASSYERWGYTF. In nucleotides, the CDR3 is TGTGCCAGCAGTTACGAAAGGTGGGGCTACACCTTC.

The chain couples TRBV4-2 to TRBJ2-2; no reliable D call. Germline V gives CDR1 LGHNA, CDR2 YNFKEQ. The CDR3 length is 13 residues. V was shortened by 0 bases and J by 5 bases, with 4 bases between the two germline ends. The CDR3 DNA reads TGTGCCAGCAGCCAAGAACTGACCGGGGAGCTGTTTTTT. Its protein is CASSQELTGELFF.

The chain recombines TRBV10-3 with TRBJ1-2; D gene unclear. The germline V gene has CDR1 ENHRY and CDR2 SYGVKD. Trimming took off 6 bases at V and 3 bases at J, with 14 bases between the two ends. CDR3 length: 14 amino acids. CDR3 nucleotide sequence: TGTGCCATCAGGCCCTTTGAAGGAGACTATGGCTACACCTTC. Translating gives CAIRPFEGDYGYTF.

V usage is TRBV30 and J usage is TRBJ2-3; maybe TRBD2 (5 bases). Per germline, CDR1 GTSNPN and CDR2 SVGIG (reference sequence). The CDR3 totals 16 residues. V lost 2 bases and J lost 3, with 18 bases in between. The CDR3 nucleotides are TGTGCCTGGAGTCGCCCGGAGGCTAGCTTTACAGATACGCAGTATTTT. Protein: CAWSRPEASFTDTQYF.

CDR3 in amino acids: CASSFPISTDTQYF. For the CDR3, the DNA is TGCGCCAGCAGCTTCCCGATTAGCACAGATACGCAGTATTTT. The chain carries TRBV5-1 and TRBJ2-3; no clear D gene. Germline CDR1 reads SGHRS; CDR2 reads YFSETQ. The CDR3 sequence is 14 residues long. V lost 2 bases to trimming and J lost 0 bases, with 7 bases between them.

This chain joins TRBV2 and TRBJ1-1; D is possibly TRBD1 (5 bases). V lost 8 bases, J lost 3 bases, and 10 bases lay in between. The CDR3 extends over 12 amino acids. The germline gives CDR1 SNHLY, CDR2 FYNNEI. CDR3 DNA: TGTGCCAGCGGGACTTCGGACACTGAAGCTTTCTTT. Protein: CASGTSDTEAFF. Using reference TRBV2 and TRBJ1-1 for the parts outside the CDR3, the full variable domain is EPEVTQTPSHQVTQMGQEVILRCVPISNHLYFYWYRQILGQKVEFLVSFYNNEISEKSEIFDDQFSVERPDGSNFTLKIRSTKLEDSAMYFCASGTSDTEAFFGQGTRLTVV.

This sequence joins TRBV7-3 and TRBJ2-1; 8 nucleotides line up with TRBD1. Unmatched junction bases numbered 2, after V lost 3 bases and J lost 1 base. Germline loops: CDR1 SGHTA, CDR2 FQGTGA. CDR3 length: 15 residues. CDR3 sequence: CASSFGQGSYNEQFF. CDR3 nucleotides: TGTGCCAGCAGCTTCGGACAGGGATCCTACAATGAGCAGTTCTTC.

This clone was seen only once. The chain couples TRBV5-1 to TRBJ2-3; 11 bases align to TRBD2. The V gene end was trimmed by 4 bases and the J gene end by 5 bases; junction bases not matched to a gene: 3. This CDR3 has 14 amino acids. In germline, CDR1 is SGHRS, CDR2 YFSETQ. CDR3 in DNA: TGCGCCAGCAGCCAACTAGCGGGAGAAGATACGCAGTATTTT. Its translation: CASSQLAGEDTQYF.

The rearrangement joins TRBV6-5 to TRBJ1-6, with TRBD1 identical over 9 bases. Germline CDR1 is MNHEY and CDR2 is SVGAGI. The J segment lost 7 bases and the V segment lost 0 bases, leaving 4 bases of the junction unmatched. The CDR3 has 16 residues. CDR3 bases: TGTGCCAGCAGTTACTCGAGGACAGGGGCCAATTCACCCCTCCACTTT. It yields the protein CASSYSRTGANSPLHF.

The J gene is TRBJ2-5, the V gene TRBV11-1; 7 bases are shared with TRBD2. This CDR3 is built from 15 residues. Trimming removed 5 bases from V and 5 bases from J; junction bases left unmatched: 11. Germline V lookup: CDR1 SGHAT, CDR2 FQDESV (reference sequence). CDR3: CASSTRGEAAETQYF. The CDR3 bases are TGTGCCAGCAGCACCCGGGGGGAGGCGGCGGAGACCCAGTACTTC.

The J gene is TRBJ2-1, the V gene TRBV30, with D possibly TRBD1 on 6 matching bases. There are 14 residues in the CDR3. Trimming stripped 3 bases from V and 8 bases from J, with 17 bases between. The germline CDR1 and CDR2 sequences are GTSNPN and SVGIG (reference sequence). For the CDR3, the DNA is TGTGCCTGGAGGAACCAGGGGCCTCGCGATGAGCAGTTCTTC. Protein sequence: CAWRNQGPRDEQFF.

The chain uses TRBV6-1 and TRBJ1-5, with D tentatively TRBD1 (6 bases). The V gene's germline CDR1 is MNHNS and CDR2 SASEGT. The V end was cut by 2 bases, the J end by 6 bases, with 14 bases between. The CDR3 covers 15 residues. CDR3 bases: TGTGCCAGCAGTGAAAAACAGGGAGAGTTTCAGCCCCAGCATTTT. Translating it yields CASSEKQGEFQPQHF.

The V gene is TRBV27, the J gene TRBJ1-2; 9 bases align to TRBD1. CDR1 and CDR2 from the germline V gene are MNHEY and SMNVEV (reference sequence). The CDR3 has 14 amino acids. The junction had 4 bases not matched to a gene; V was cut back by 2 bases and J by 6 bases. The CDR3: CASSLDRGKHGYTF. Here the CDR3 DNA reads TGTGCCAGCAGTTTAGACAGGGGGAAGCATGGCTACACCTTC.

CDR3 residues: CASSLSSSGISYEQYF. The CDR3 coding sequence is TGCGCCAGCAGCTTATCCTCTAGCGGGATCTCCTACGAGCAGTACTTC. The V and J genes are TRBV5-1 and TRBJ2-7; the match to TRBD2 covers 9 bases. The CDR3 consists of 16 residues. V gave up 2 bases and J gave up 0 bases; unmatched junction bases: 6. In germline, CDR1 is SGHRS, CDR2 YFSETQ.

CDR3 region: CAWRKHSGMSDTQYF. In DNA, the CDR3 is TGTGCCTGGAGGAAACATAGCGGGATGTCCGATACGCAGTATTTT. V and J are TRBV30 and TRBJ2-3; 8 bases are a match to TRBD2. With V trimmed by 3 bases and J by 6 bases, 11 bases remained unmatched. The CDR3 sequence is 15 residues long. Looked up from germline, CDR1 is GTSNPN and CDR2 is SVGIG (reference sequence).

This chain connects TRBV28 to TRBJ2-1; 12 bases agree with TRBD2. After removal of 5 bases from V and 7 bases from J, the junction contained 9 bases not matched to a gene. Germline V gene lookup returns CDR1 MDHEN and CDR2 SYDVKM. This CDR3 comprises 16 residues. The CDR3 sequence is CASSGTGTSGFNEQFF. In DNA, the CDR3 is TGTGCCAGCAGTGGGACCGGGACTAGCGGGTTTAATGAGCAGTTCTTC.

The genes are TRBV5-6 and TRBJ2-2; D is uncertain. V was clipped by 2 bases and J by 4 bases, with 9 bases between them. CDR3 length: 14 residues. Per germline, CDR1 SGHDT and CDR2 YYEEEE. In DNA, the CDR3 is TGTGCCAGCAGCTTTGGTAGATCCACCGGGGAGCTGTTTTTT. It is translated as CASSFGRSTGELFF.